This TCR beta chain was captured in a study of T-cell memory formation after mild COVID-19. Overall study context: Largely, the TCR clusters proved donor specific. General study results and limits: Among CD4+ contracting clones, most were CM and EM, and CD8+ ones EMRA.

Of note for this clonotype: As yet, its antigen is unknown.

TCRdb passed the 5' RACE reads through MiXCR, listing each CDR3 protein once. The table has fewer than 400,000 distinct CDR3 sequences, 13% seen once. V shed 0 bases and J shed 7 bases, with 9 bases lying between them. The length of the CDR3 is 14 residues. Sequenced input: PBMCs or a T cell subset sorted from them (not recorded which). The sequence came from a young man who had mild COVID-19 (a few samples of this study predate the infection). Cell type and time point are not known. V gene TRBV12-3 or TRBV12-4 combines with J gene TRBJ1-4; D is ambiguous. CDR3 in DNA: TGTGCCAGCAGTTTAGCAGTGTTCGGTGAAAAACTGTTTTTT. This encodes CASSLAVFGEKLFF.